The 5 T cell receptor beta chains below all came from one sample that was sequenced in a study of neurological immune-mediated disorders. TCRdb passed the 5' RACE reads through MiXCR, listing each CDR3 protein once. The sample carries some 25,000 distinct CDR3 sequences, 6.5% to 8.5% recorded once. The sequenced sample was PBMCs. The receptor set was obtained from a woman in her 40s in good health.

This clonotype was seen ten or more times. This chain joins TRBV5-1 and TRBJ2-2; no reliable D call. Per germline, CDR1 SGHRS and CDR2 YFSETQ. Between the trimmed V and J ends, which lost 6 bases and 1 base, there was a span of 4 bases. The CDR3 length is 12 residues. The CDR3 sequence is CASNRNTGELFF. Here the CDR3 DNA reads TGCGCCAGCAATCGGAACACCGGGGAGCTGTTTTTT.

Ten or more counts support this clonotype. The chain uses TRBV6-6 and TRBJ2-6; a possible D gene is TRBD2 (6 bases). Trimming cost V 0 bases and J 2 bases, with 17 bases left between them. Germline values: CDR1 MNHNY, CDR2 SVGAGI (reference sequence). This CDR3 contains 19 residues. CDR3 DNA sequence: TGTGCCAGCAGTTACTCCCGGGTTTGGAGGGAGACTGGGGCCAACGTCCTGACTTTC. This gives the protein CASSYSRVWRETGANVLTF.

This clonotype has ten or more counts. The J gene is TRBJ2-2, the V gene TRBV20-1; 12 nucleotides line up with TRBD2. After removal of 1 base from V and 7 bases from J, the junction contained 7 bases not matched to a gene. Germline lookup yields CDR1 DFQATT and CDR2 SNEGSKA (reference sequence). This CDR3 region has 16 residues. The CDR3 DNA reads TGCAGTGCTAGAGTCCCTAGCGGGAGGGTTGGCGGGGAGCTGTTTTTT. Protein: CSARVPSGRVGGELFF.

This clonotype was detected ten times or more. This chain uses TRBV20-1 with TRBJ2-5, with 7 bases identical to TRBD1. V trimming: 0 bases; J trimming: 1 base; junction bases outside the gene matches: 5. The CDR3 spans 15 residues. The V gene's germline CDR1 is DFQATT and CDR2 SNEGSKA (reference sequence). The CDR3 region has the DNA TGCAGTGCTAGAGACCTCCGGGACAGCCAAGAGACCCAGTACTTC. Its protein product is CSARDLRDSQETQYF.

This clonotype is judged medium-sized. The chain recombines TRBV4-1 with TRBJ2-2; TRBD2 agrees at 9 bases. Germline CDR1 and CDR2: MGHRA and YSYEKL. The CDR3 sequence is 16 residues long. V dropped 4 bases and J dropped 4; count of bases not matched to a gene: 7. The CDR3 DNA reads TGCGCCAGCAGCCGGGGACTAGCAGACCTCACCGGGGAGCTGTTTTTT. Amino acid sequence: CASSRGLADLTGELFF.